The 25 T cell receptor beta chains below all came from one sample that was sequenced in a study of OX40 agonist ivuxolimab in advanced cancers. The library was prepared using the immunoSEQ multiplex PCR assay. This immuneACCESS table, as held by TCRdb, lists in-frame sequences with V and J called but not all clones. Of the missing ones, under half trace to an unresolved V gene in checked studies; the others have no known cause. Within this sample are approximately 84,000 clones, with about nine tenths of them counted one time only. The ten largest account for roughly 0.42% of the sample. Sequencing used CD4+ or CD8+ T cells sorted from blood, obtained in a trial of the OX40 agonist ivuxolimab. The receptor set was obtained from an adult with an advanced solid tumor such as melanoma, head and neck, liver or kidney cancer.

The chain joins TRBV6-1 to TRBJ1-5, with 9 bases aligning to TRBD1. Germline CDR1 is MNHNS and CDR2 is SASEGT. J lost 5 bases, V lost 5 bases, and 7 bases had no gene match. The CDR3 is 15 residues long. The CDR3 region is CASSQGTGRYQPQHF. In DNA form, the CDR3 reads TGTGCCAGCAGTCAAGGGACAGGGAGGTATCAGCCCCAGCATTTT.

The gene calls are TRBV19 and TRBJ2-1; D gene uncertain. CDR1 is LNHDA and CDR2 is SQIVND in the germline V gene (reference sequence). The CDR3 length is 13 residues. Trimming took off 5 bases at V and 5 bases at J, with 10 bases between the two ends. DNA for the CDR3: TGTGCCAGTAGTTCACAGCTAGACAATGAGCAGTTCTTC. Translation gives CASSSQLDNEQFF.

Regarding this clone: This specimen includes other DNA sequences encoding the same CDR3. The chain carries TRBV7-9 and TRBJ2-5; D unresolved. The CDR3 has 11 residues. CDR1 SEHNR and CDR2 FQNEAQ come from the germline V gene (reference sequence). V gave up 1 base and J gave up 5 bases, with 2 bases separating them. The CDR3 sequence: CASSLVETQYF. The CDR3 nucleotides read TGTGCCAGCAGCTTAGTTGAGACCCAGTACTTC. The full variable domain, with the rest looked up from reference TRBV7-9 and TRBJ2-5, is DTGVSQNPRHKITKRGQNVTFRCDPISEHNRLYWYRQTLGQGPEFLTYFQNEAQLEKSRLLSDRFSAERPKGSFSTLEIQRTEQGDSAMYLCASSLVETQYFGPGTRLLVL.

The chain recombines TRBV27 with TRBJ2-7; 10 bases align to TRBD2. The CDR3 is 15 amino acids. Germline loops: CDR1 MNHEY, CDR2 SMNVEV (reference sequence). V was clipped by 3 bases and J by 2 bases; unmatched bases: 4. The CDR3 coding sequence is TGTGCCAGCAGTTTCAAGCGGGAGGGTCCCTACGAGCAGTACTTC. It translates to CASSFKREGPYEQYF.

J is TRBJ1-2 and V is TRBV28; no clear D. CDR1 and CDR2 from the germline V gene are MDHEN and SYDVKM. The CDR3 loop spans 13 amino acids. Between the trimmed V and J ends, which lost 3 bases and 7 bases, there was a span of 12 bases. The CDR3 protein is CASSLKGIGGYTF. CDR3 bases: TGTGCCAGCAGTTTGAAGGGAATAGGTGGCTACACCTTC.

This sequence joins TRBV18 and TRBJ1-1, with TRBD1 as a possible D gene (5 bases). The CDR3 loop spans 13 amino acids. V lost 6 bases, J lost 3 bases, and 11 bases lay in between. Germline V gene data show CDR1 as KGHSH and CDR2 as LQKENI. The CDR3 reads CASSRATDTEAFF. The CDR3 nucleotides are TGTGCCAGCTCCAGGGCTACGGACACTGAAGCTTTCTTT.

The chain's CDR3 is CASSLASSGARTEQFF. Written as DNA, the CDR3 is TGCGCCAGCAGCTTGGCCAGCTCCGGGGCCAGGACTGAGCAGTTCTTC. The chain links TRBV5-1 to TRBJ2-1; D possibly uses TRBD1 or TRBD2 (5 bases each). Germline V lookup: CDR1 SGHRS, CDR2 YFSETQ. The CDR3 length is 16 residues. V was cut by 0 bases and J by 9 bases, with 19 bases left in between.

Turning to this clone: Other nucleotide sequences from this sample produce the same CDR3. V gene TRBV4-2 combines with J gene TRBJ2-7, with a weak D call TRBD1 (6 bases). V was cut by 0 bases and J by 1 base, with 7 bases left in between. The germline CDR1 and CDR2 sequences are LGHNA and YNFKEQ. The CDR3 is made up of 14 amino acids. This chain's CDR3 is CASSQDRGSYEQYF. The CDR3 DNA follows: TGTGCCAGCAGCCAAGATAGGGGGTCCTACGAGCAGTACTTC.

The V gene is TRBV4-3, the J gene TRBJ2-7; weak D call: TRBD2 (7 bases). The germline V gene has CDR1 LGHNA and CDR2 YSLEER. The V gene lost 0 bases and the J gene lost 6 bases, with 18 bases spanning the gap. The CDR3 has 16 amino acids. CDR3 nucleotide sequence: TGCGCCAGCAGCCAAGAGTATGAGGCGGGGGCGGGCGAGCAGTACTTC. As protein: CASSQEYEAGAGEQYF.

This chain joins TRBV5-8 and TRBJ1-1, with D possibly matching TRBD1 (5 bases). The CDR3 is 14 residues long. Germline V CDR1 and CDR2: SGHTS, YDEGEE. V was shortened by 0 bases and J by 2 bases, with 8 bases between the two germline ends. The CDR3 reads CASSLGDRNTEAFF. For the CDR3, the DNA is TGTGCCAGCAGCTTGGGGGACCGAAACACTGAAGCTTTCTTT.

The chain joins TRBV4-3 to TRBJ1-2; possible D gene TRBD1, 5 bases. Germline loops: CDR1 LGHNA, CDR2 YSLEER. This CDR3 is 14 amino acids long. V was cut by 2 bases and J by 2 bases, with 9 bases left in between. The CDR3 sequence is CASSQHPGNYGYTF. The CDR3 nucleotides are TGCGCCAGCAGCCAACATCCAGGGAACTATGGCTACACCTTC.

The genes are TRBV10-3 and TRBJ1-4; D possibly corresponds to TRBD1 (5 bases). Trimming took 8 bases from V and 3 from J, leaving 10 bases between them. The CDR3 is made up of 13 amino acids. Per the germline V gene, CDR1 is ENHRY and CDR2 is SYGVKD. This CDR3 reads CAIGGLPNEKLFF. CDR3 bases: TGTGCCATCGGGGGGTTGCCTAATGAAAAACTGTTTTTT.

The V gene is TRBV29-1, the J gene TRBJ1-1, with D tentatively TRBD1 (6 bases). The CDR3 extends over 13 amino acids. Germline values: CDR1 SQVTM, CDR2 ANQGSEA. Trimming stripped 3 bases from V and 5 bases from J, with 13 bases between. The CDR3 sequence is CSVEGQGYTEAFF. CDR3 nucleotides: TGCAGCGTTGAGGGGCAGGGGTATACTGAAGCTTTCTTT.

The gene calls are TRBV7-9 and TRBJ2-7, with 7 bases aligning to TRBD2. This CDR3 contains 12 residues. The V and J ends lost 6 bases and 3 bases, in that order; junction bases with no gene match: 2. Germline-derived CDR1 and CDR2 are SEHNR and FQNEAQ (reference sequence). The CDR3 nucleotides are TGTGCCAGCAGGGCGGGAGACTACGAGCAGTACTTC. As protein: CASRAGDYEQYF.

The chain recombines TRBV30 with TRBJ2-5; 12 positions match TRBD2. The junction had 5 bases not matched to a gene; V was cut back by 5 bases and J by 7 bases. The CDR3 spans 13 residues. Germline values: CDR1 GTSNPN, CDR2 SVGIG (reference sequence). In DNA, the CDR3 is TGTGCCTGGCGGACTAGCGGGGCCGTGACCCAGTACTTC. Translation gives CAWRTSGAVTQYF.

Details on this clone: The junction does not match germline at one end; this may be a read error. The DNA of the CDR3 is TGCGCCAGCAGTTTGGCCGTGCCCACCGGGGAGCTGTTTTTT. It codes for CASSLAVPTGELFF. J is TRBJ2-2 and V is TRBV5-1; no clear D gene. The CDR3 covers 14 residues. CDR1 and CDR2 from the germline V gene are SGHRS and YFSETQ.

This clone is a singleton in its sample. J is TRBJ2-3 and V is TRBV6-1, with D hard to call. The CDR3 runs to 16 residues. The V gene lost 0 bases and the J gene lost 3 bases, with 13 bases spanning the gap. CDR1 MNHNS and CDR2 SASEGT come from the germline V gene. This chain's CDR3 is CASSEALLVGTDTQYF. The CDR3 DNA reads as TGTGCCAGCAGTGAAGCGCTCTTAGTTGGGACAGATACGCAGTATTTT.

This chain uses TRBV7-2 with TRBJ2-5, with 10 bases aligning to TRBD2. The germline V gene encodes CDR1 SGHTA and CDR2 FQGNSA. Trimming took 6 bases from V and 4 from J; bases not matched to a gene: 8. The CDR3 sequence is 15 residues long. The CDR3 DNA reads as TGTGCCAGCAGTGGTAAGCGGGGGGGCATAGAGACCCAGTACTTC. This translates into CASSGKRGGIETQYF.

The chain combines TRBV7-9 with TRBJ1-1; D is uncertain. CDR3 length: 15 residues. Per germline, CDR1 SEHNR and CDR2 FQNEAQ (reference sequence). V was cut by 5 bases and J by 4 bases, with 17 bases left in between. CDR3 protein: CASSIGPGHLTEAFF. CDR3 sequence (DNA): TGTGCCAGCAGCATAGGCCCCGGGCACCTCACTGAAGCTTTCTTT.

The J gene is TRBJ1-1, the V gene TRBV14; a possible D gene is TRBD1 (6 bases). This CDR3 has 16 residues. The germline V and J ends were trimmed by 1 base and 6 bases, with 18 bases remaining between them. The germline V gene encodes CDR1 SGHDN and CDR2 FVKESK. CDR3 nucleotides: TGTGCCAGCAGCCAAGTAGGGGGTTCGGGCTTTGCTGAAGCTTTCTTT. It yields the protein CASSQVGGSGFAEAFF.

In DNA, the CDR3 is TGTGCCAGCAGCGCCGGGGACAGGCTTGAAAAACTGTTTTTT. Its protein is CASSAGDRLEKLFF. The rearrangement uses TRBV28 and TRBJ1-4; 8 bases are shared with TRBD1. The CDR3 runs to 14 residues. Germline values: CDR1 MDHEN, CDR2 SYDVKM. Losses at the gene ends were 6 bases for V and 7 bases for J; bases not matched to a gene: 7.

This chain links TRBV11-3 with TRBJ1-2; a possible D gene is TRBD1 (6 bases). Trimming left V 5 bases short and J 8 bases short, with 18 bases between. The germline gives CDR1 SGHNT, CDR2 YENEEA. The CDR3 totals 14 residues. The CDR3 region is CASSPSTGNNGYTF. CDR3 sequence (DNA): TGTGCCAGCAGCCCATCCACAGGGAATAACGGCTACACCTTC.

The V call is TRBV2, the J call TRBJ1-2; 10 bases match TRBD1. V shed 6 bases, J shed 5 bases, and the junction held 3 bases outside the gene matches. The germline gives CDR1 SNHLY, CDR2 FYNNEI. The CDR3 is 13 amino acids. In DNA form, the CDR3 reads TGTGCCAGCAGGACAGGGGGCACTTATGGCTACACCTTC. It yields the protein CASRTGGTYGYTF.

The genes are TRBV27 and TRBJ2-3; 10 nucleotides agree with TRBD2. CDR3 size: 17 residues. CDR1 is MNHEY, CDR2 SMNVEV, per germline (reference sequence). Trimming took 4 bases from V and 0 from J; bases not matched to a gene: 7. The CDR3 is CASSSLAGVSSTDTQYF. The CDR3 region has the DNA TGTGCCAGCAGTTCCCTAGCGGGAGTATCTAGCACAGATACGCAGTATTTT.

V and J are TRBV29-1 and TRBJ2-3; D possibly corresponds to TRBD2 (6 bases). CDR1 is SQVTM and CDR2 is ANQGSEA in the germline V gene. The CDR3 runs to 12 residues. V dropped 1 base and J dropped 11 bases, with 13 bases sitting between them. DNA of the CDR3: TGCAGCGTTGAAGCTCCAGGGACTGAGCAGTATTTT. This sequence encodes CSVEAPGTEQYF.